These 14 T cell receptor beta chains share one sample of origin, sequenced in a study of cytomegalovirus exposure and HLA in healthy donors. Use of 60 Vbeta and 13 Jbeta primers characterized the PCR. Libraries were prepared by immunoSEQ multiplex PCR; TCRdb keeps only in-frame clonotypes and omits some of them. The sample holds some 190,000 clones, 76% seen once. Sequencing input: PBMCs. The receptors come from a man aged 18 to 30 in good health and CMV-seronegative.

V usage is TRBV27 and J usage is TRBJ2-1, with TRBD2 matching 11 bases. This CDR3 is 15 amino acids long. Germline assignment: CDR1 MNHEY and CDR2 SMNVEV (reference sequence). The V gene end was trimmed by 6 bases and the J gene end by 2 bases; junction bases not matched to a gene: 3. The CDR3 DNA sequence: TGTGCCAGCAGCGGGACTAGCGGAACCTACAATGAGCAGTTCTTC. Its translation is CASSGTSGTYNEQFF.

The chain combines TRBV9 with TRBJ1-1; 10 bases fit TRBD1. The CDR3 length is 15 residues. J was trimmed by 4 bases and V by 0 bases; bases with no gene match: 3. Germline V lookup: CDR1 SGDLS, CDR2 YYNGEE. In DNA form, the CDR3 reads TGTGCCAGCAGCGTAGTAGGGACAGGGGCCACTGAAGCTTTCTTT. Protein: CASSVVGTGATEAFF. The whole variable domain, remainder taken from reference TRBV9 and TRBJ1-1, is DSGVTQTPKHLITATGQRVTLRCSPRSGDLSVYWYQQSLDQGLQFLIQYYNGEERAKGNILERFSAQQFPDLHSELNLSSLELGDSALYFCASSVVGTGATEAFFGQGTRLTVV.

The chain employs TRBV9 and TRBJ2-7; D uncertain. The V and J ends lost 0 bases and 4 bases respectively, with 14 bases between them. CDR1 and CDR2 (germline): SGDLS, YYNGEE. This CDR3 contains 15 residues. CDR3 coding DNA: TGTGCCAGCAGCGTAGATCTTGACATAACTTACGAGCAGTACTTC. This gives the protein CASSVDLDITYEQYF.

This sequence joins TRBV28 and TRBJ1-2; D not resolved. Trimming removed 4 bases at V and 2 bases at J, with 2 bases between. The CDR3 has 11 residues. CDR1 is MDHEN and CDR2 is SYDVKM in the germline V gene. The CDR3, as DNA: TGTGCCAGCAGTTCGAACTATGGCTACACCTTC. Translating gives CASSSNYGYTF.

This sequence joins TRBV11-2 and TRBJ1-5; D is possibly TRBD1 (6 bases). The germline V gene has CDR1 SGHAT and CDR2 FQNNGV. Trimming took off 5 bases at V and 7 bases at J, with 12 bases between the two ends. CDR3 length: 13 amino acids. The CDR3 sequence is CASSITGMQPQHF. The CDR3 nucleotides are TGTGCCAGCAGCATTACAGGGATGCAGCCCCAGCATTTT.

The rearrangement links TRBV30 to TRBJ2-2; D gene unclear. V shed 0 bases and J shed 7 bases, with 12 bases lying between them. CDR3 size: 14 residues. Germline V gene sequence: CDR1 GTSNPN, CDR2 SVGIG (reference sequence). For the CDR3, the DNA is TGTGCCTGGAGTGTACGTAGCTTGGGCGGGGAGCTGTTTTTT. Amino acid sequence: CAWSVRSLGGELFF.

The rearrangement links TRBV18 to TRBJ2-7, with TRBD2 matching over 7 bases. Germline CDR1 and CDR2: KGHSH and LQKENI. This CDR3 is built from 16 residues. V was clipped by 0 bases and J by 3 bases; unmatched bases: 8. The CDR3 here is CASSPPRGFGSYEQYF. The CDR3 DNA reads TGTGCCAGCTCACCACCGCGGGGGTTTGGTAGCTACGAGCAGTACTTC.

The V gene is TRBV6-6, the J gene TRBJ2-1, with 12 bases that match TRBD2. V dropped 5 bases and J dropped 6; count of bases not matched to a gene: 5. Germline values: CDR1 MNHNY, CDR2 SVGAGI (reference sequence). The CDR3 is 15 amino acids. CDR3 in amino acids: CASSPGLAGPNEQFF. The CDR3 DNA is TGTGCCAGCAGTCCGGGACTAGCGGGTCCCAATGAGCAGTTCTTC.

The CDR3 region has the DNA TGTGCCAGCAGTTCTCGACAGGTTTTTGGCTACACCTTC. Its protein product is CASSSRQVFGYTF. The V and J genes are TRBV28 and TRBJ1-2; D is possibly TRBD1 (6 bases). CDR1 and CDR2 (germline): MDHEN, SYDVKM. This CDR3 contains 13 residues. With 4 bases removed from V and 7 bases from J, the gap between germline ends came to 13 bases.

The gene calls are TRBV19 and TRBJ1-5, with TRBD1 matching over 7 bases. J was trimmed by 6 bases and V by 3 bases; bases with no gene match: 8. CDR1 and CDR2 from the germline V gene are LNHDA and SQIVND (reference sequence). This CDR3 spans 15 amino acids. The CDR3: CASSIWQGVGQPQHF. The DNA of the CDR3 is TGTGCCAGTAGTATTTGGCAGGGGGTTGGTCAGCCCCAGCATTTT.

This clone was seen once. This chain uses TRBV29-1 with TRBJ2-3, with D possibly being TRBD1 (5 bases). Trimming cost V 4 bases and J 7 bases, with 18 bases left between them. CDR1 is SQVTM and CDR2 is ANQGSEA in the germline V gene. The CDR3 is 14 amino acids. The CDR3 DNA reads TGCAGCGTTGGTGGAACAGGTTCATCTTATACGCAGTATTTT. This encodes CSVGGTGSSYTQYF.

As DNA, the CDR3 is TGTGCCAGCAGCTCGTACCGGGACGGGGGGGCAGATACGCAGTATTTT. It encodes CASSSYRDGGADTQYF. The chain recombines TRBV7-3 with TRBJ2-3, with 8 positions matching TRBD2. CDR3 length: 16 amino acids. Looked up from germline, CDR1 is SGHTA and CDR2 is FQGTGA. The J segment lost 4 bases and the V segment lost 4 bases, leaving 10 bases of the junction unmatched.

The chain combines TRBV2 with TRBJ1-1; 9 nucleotides line up with TRBD1. V dropped 6 bases and J dropped 11; count of bases not matched to a gene: 7. This CDR3 has 12 residues. In germline, CDR1 is SNHLY, CDR2 FYNNEI. The CDR3 region has the DNA TGTGCCAGCAGCGAGGGACAGGGCGAGGCTTTCTTT. Encoded protein: CASSEGQGEAFF.

This sequence joins TRBV6-1 and TRBJ1-2, with 7 nucleotides matching TRBD1. The V gene's germline CDR1 is MNHNS and CDR2 SASEGT. The length of the CDR3 is 13 residues. V was clipped by 5 bases and J by 7 bases; unmatched bases: 7. The CDR3 coding sequence is TGTGCCAGCAGTTCAGGGGGAGGAGGTGGCTACACCTTC. Residues: CASSSGGGGGYTF.